This entry lists 5 T cell receptor beta chains sequenced from one sample in a study of a mutant IDH1 vaccine in newly diagnosed glioma. Documented time point: week 11, during vaccination. The vaccine gave 300 ug of a 20-mer mutant IDH1 peptide subcutaneously per dose. These receptors have no identified antigens. Sequencing used immunoSEQ multiplex PCR; TCRdb keeps in-frame clones, though not all of them. The sample holds 20,000 to 25,000 clones, 70% seen once. This sample comprised peripheral blood mononuclear cells (PBMCs), obtained from a glioma patient whose treatment included an IDH1 peptide vaccine. The receptors shown here come from a man younger than 35 with glioma. Some clones in this sample may be carry-over from other donors' samples.

The chain employs TRBV5-6 and TRBJ2-7; no definite D call. The CDR3 consists of 14 residues. V lost 2 bases and J 7 bases, leaving 16 bases between the germline ends. The germline gives CDR1 SGHDT, CDR2 YYEEEE. The CDR3 protein is CASSFRAPRMEQYF. CDR3 DNA sequence: TGTGCCAGCAGCTTCCGGGCCCCCCGGATGGAGCAGTACTTC.

J is TRBJ2-5 and V is TRBV4-2; 12 positions match TRBD2. This CDR3 is built from 18 residues. V gave up 6 bases and J gave up 2 bases; unmatched junction bases: 13. Germline V gene sequence: CDR1 LGHNA, CDR2 YNFKEQ. CDR3 residues: CASSWRKLAGGEQETQYF. In DNA form, the CDR3 reads TGTGCCAGCAGTTGGAGAAAACTAGCGGGAGGAGAACAAGAGACCCAGTACTTC.

This chain joins TRBV14 and TRBJ2-7; D gene ambiguous. Germline V gene sequence: CDR1 SGHDN, CDR2 FVKESK. The CDR3 extends over 16 amino acids. Trimming took 0 bases from V and 4 from J, leaving 16 bases between them. The CDR3 sequence is CASSQESQVWWYEQYF. The CDR3, as DNA: TGTGCCAGCAGCCAAGAGTCCCAGGTATGGTGGTACGAGCAGTACTTC.

The V and J genes are TRBV7-2 and TRBJ1-2; D is uncertain. Germline V gene lookup returns CDR1 SGHTA and CDR2 FQGNSA. The CDR3 has 16 amino acids. Trimming took 5 bases from V and 0 from J, leaving 16 bases between them. CDR3 in DNA: TGTGCCAGCAGCGAAGCCCGTAATACAGCTAACTATGGCTACACCTTC. Its protein product is CASSEARNTANYGYTF.

The DNA of the CDR3 is TGTGCCAGCAGGCAACAGGGCACAGATACGCAGTATTTT. Protein product: CASRQQGTDTQYF. The chain recombines TRBV6-5 with TRBJ2-3, with D possibly matching TRBD1 (5 bases). V was clipped by 6 bases and J by 1 base, with 8 bases between them. The germline V gene has CDR1 MNHEY and CDR2 SVGAGI. The CDR3 sequence is 13 residues long.